These 7 T cell receptor beta chains came from one sample sequenced in a study of cytomegalovirus exposure and HLA in healthy donors. The repertoire was sequenced with immunoSEQ multiplex PCR; TCRdb's copy has only in-frame clones and lacks some. The repertoire has some 200,000 clones, roughly 88% of them found once; the top ten carry over 10%. Material: PBMCs. Source of these receptors: a woman aged 30 to 39 in good health and CMV-seropositive.

The genes are TRBV6-6 and TRBJ2-7; weak D call: TRBD2 (6 bases). CDR1 is MNHNY, CDR2 SVGAGI, per germline (reference sequence). The CDR3 loop spans 16 amino acids. V lost 6 bases, J lost 6 bases, and 24 bases lay in between. This CDR3 is CASSPFPGTAGPEQYF. The CDR3 DNA follows: TGTGCCAGCAGCCCCTTCCCCGGGACTGCCGGCCCCGAGCAGTACTTC.

The chain carries TRBV25-1 and TRBJ1-2; unclear D gene. Trimming cost V 1 base and J 4 bases, with 22 bases left between them. The CDR3 consists of 18 residues. Germline CDR1 reads MGHDK; CDR2 reads SYGVNS. CDR3 sequence reads: CASSELGAPEEPIYGYTF. The CDR3 DNA is TGTGCCAGCAGTGAATTAGGCGCCCCCGAGGAGCCTATCTATGGCTACACCTTC.

The chain combines TRBV18 with TRBJ2-1; tentative D call: TRBD2 (6 bases). Germline values: CDR1 KGHSH, CDR2 LQKENI. CDR3 size: 12 residues. Trimming removed 3 bases from V and 9 bases from J, with 9 bases in between. The CDR3 protein is CASSPEGGEQFF. The CDR3 nucleotides read TGTGCCAGCTCACCGGAGGGAGGTGAGCAGTTCTTC.

The chain combines TRBV2 with TRBJ2-7; 9 nucleotides match TRBD1. The CDR3 is made up of 15 amino acids. The V segment lost 2 bases and the J segment 6 bases; nucleotides outside the gene matches: 8. Germline CDR1 SNHLY, CDR2 FYNNEI. The CDR3: CASSEFRDRVSEQYF. DNA for the CDR3: TGTGCCAGCAGTGAATTCCGGGACAGGGTTAGCGAGCAGTACTTC.

This chain's CDR3 is CASSESGTGNSYEQYF. As DNA, the CDR3 is TGTGCCAGCAGCGAATCCGGGACAGGGAATTCCTACGAGCAGTACTTC. The chain carries TRBV5-6 and TRBJ2-7; TRBD1 matches 9 bases. V shed 4 bases and J 1 base; nucleotides not matched to a gene: 9. The CDR3 extends over 16 amino acids. CDR1 is SGHDT and CDR2 is YYEEEE in the germline V gene.

This sequence joins TRBV2 and TRBJ1-5, with 7 bases aligning to TRBD1. Germline assignment: CDR1 SNHLY and CDR2 FYNNEI. The CDR3 spans 13 residues. V shed 7 bases and J 6 bases; nucleotides not matched to a gene: 6. The CDR3 DNA reads TGTGCCAGCACTGTGACAGGGCTTCAGCCCCAGCATTTT. Translation: CASTVTGLQPQHF.

The chain employs TRBV6-5 and TRBJ2-7; D gene unclear. Germline V gives CDR1 MNHEY, CDR2 SVGAGI. Trimming removed 6 bases at V and 2 bases at J, with 11 bases between. The CDR3 length is 13 residues. For the CDR3, the DNA is TGTGCCAGCAGGTACAGAAAGCCCTACGAGCAGTACTTC. It specifies CASRYRKPYEQYF.